The 14 T cell receptor beta chains given below trace back to one sample, sequenced in a study of cytomegalovirus exposure and HLA in healthy donors. With 60 Vbeta and 13 Jbeta primers, the PCR was carried out. Method: immunoSEQ multiplex PCR; TCRdb's copy keeps in-frame clones and lacks some. The sample includes about 160,000 clones, about 75% of them seen just once. The source material was PBMCs. These receptor sequences come from a man aged 18 to 30 in good health and CMV-seronegative.

The chain joins TRBV7-2 to TRBJ1-2, with 7 bases lining up with TRBD1. The CDR3 runs to 13 residues. In germline, CDR1 is SGHTA, CDR2 FQGNSA. The V gene end was trimmed by 0 bases and the J gene end by 7 bases; junction bases not matched to a gene: 2. CDR3 amino acids: CASSLAPGGGYTF. The CDR3 coding sequence is TGTGCCAGCAGCTTAGCTCCAGGGGGTGGCTACACCTTC.

The V and J genes are TRBV10-2 and TRBJ1-5; TRBD1 might be the D (6 bases). V lost 8 bases and J 7 bases, leaving 12 bases between the germline ends. Germline CDR1 reads WSHSY; CDR2 reads SAAADI. This CDR3 is built from 12 residues. The CDR3 nucleotides are TGCGCCAGCGGGGCAGGGGAACAGCCCCAGCATTTT. Translated: CASGAGEQPQHF.

This chain links TRBV6-5 with TRBJ1-6, with D possibly matching TRBD1 (5 bases). Germline lookup yields CDR1 MNHEY and CDR2 SVGAGI. There are 13 residues in the CDR3. V lost 7 bases and J 7 bases, leaving 11 bases between the germline ends. CDR3 protein: CASTGQGNSPLHF. Written as DNA, the CDR3 is TGTGCCAGCACTGGGCAGGGAAATTCACCCCTCCACTTT.

The chain has TRBV2 and TRBJ2-3; possible D gene TRBD1, 6 bases. Germline V gene lookup returns CDR1 SNHLY and CDR2 FYNNEI. V was clipped by 2 bases and J by 3 bases, with 12 bases between them. This CDR3 contains 15 residues. CDR3 region: CASSEKGGWTDTQYF. CDR3 bases: TGTGCCAGCAGTGAAAAAGGGGGTTGGACAGATACGCAGTATTTT.

J is TRBJ2-5 and V is TRBV4-1, with unresolved D. Trimming pared 0 bases from V and 5 bases from J, leaving 7 bases between. Germline CDR1 and CDR2: MGHRA and YSYEKL. This CDR3 spans 13 amino acids. The CDR3 nucleotides are TGCGCCAGCAGCCAAGATACGGAGGAGACCCAGTACTTC. Translated, it gives CASSQDTEETQYF.

V and J are TRBV7-8 and TRBJ1-4; a possible D gene is TRBD1 (5 bases). V lost 3 bases and J 7 bases, leaving 15 bases between the germline ends. The CDR3 extends over 15 amino acids. The V gene's germline CDR1 is SGHVS and CDR2 FQNEAQ. The CDR3, as DNA: TGTGCCAGCAGCTTCCAGGGCAACGGAATTGAAAAACTGTTTTTT. The encoded protein is CASSFQGNGIEKLFF.

The V call is TRBV5-8, the J call TRBJ2-7; weak D call: TRBD2 (5 bases). With 5 bases removed from V and 9 bases from J, the gap between germline ends came to 12 bases. Germline CDR1 reads SGHTS; CDR2 reads YDEGEE. This CDR3 has 11 residues. The CDR3 nucleotides are TGTGCCAGCAGACGGGAAACCCGGCAGTACTTC. Its protein product is CASRRETRQYF.

V gene TRBV28 combines with J gene TRBJ2-3; a possible D gene is TRBD1 (5 bases). V was shortened by 4 bases and J by 2 bases, with 19 bases between the two germline ends. The germline V gene has CDR1 MDHEN and CDR2 SYDVKM. The CDR3 loop spans 17 amino acids. The CDR3 region has the DNA TGTGCCAGCAGTTCCCTCCGTCAGGGCCGCCTCACAGATACGCAGTATTTT. Translating it yields CASSSLRQGRLTDTQYF.

The chain employs TRBV4-1 and TRBJ1-1; no clear D. The V gene's germline CDR1 is MGHRA and CDR2 YSYEKL. V dropped 1 base and J dropped 4 bases, with 16 bases sitting between them. This CDR3 comprises 16 residues. CDR3 amino acids: CASSQGRNRLSTEAFF. The CDR3, as DNA: TGCGCCAGCAGCCAAGGACGGAACCGACTAAGCACTGAAGCTTTCTTT.

The rearrangement uses TRBV4-1 and TRBJ2-1; weak D call: TRBD2 (6 bases). The length of the CDR3 is 19 residues. Germline CDR1 MGHRA, CDR2 YSYEKL. V lost 1 base, J lost 1 base, and 20 bases lay in between. In nucleotides, the CDR3 is TGCGCCAGCAGCCAAGCGGGACTCCGCTTGCCTTTATCCTACAATGAGCAGTTCTTC. This gives the protein CASSQAGLRLPLSYNEQFF.

This clone was seen only a few times. This chain links TRBV9 with TRBJ2-3; 10 positions match TRBD2. The CDR3 is 16 residues long. The junction had 10 bases not matched to a gene; V was cut back by 3 bases and J by 6 bases. Germline V gene data show CDR1 as SGDLS and CDR2 as YYNGEE. As DNA, the CDR3 is TGTGCCAGCAGCGCCATTCTAGCGGGAGAAGGGGATACGCAGTATTTT. It is translated as CASSAILAGEGDTQYF.

This clone was seen more than once but under ten times. This chain joins TRBV18 and TRBJ2-1; D ambiguous. This CDR3 region has 12 residues. CDR1 and CDR2 from the germline V gene are KGHSH and LQKENI. The germline V and J ends were trimmed by 4 bases and 9 bases, with 10 bases remaining between them. As DNA, the CDR3 is TGTGCCAGCTCACTCCCTCCGGGTGAGCAGTTCTTC. This encodes CASSLPPGEQFF.

This sequence joins TRBV5-4 and TRBJ2-3; the D is unclear. Trimming left V 7 bases short and J 2 bases short, with 5 bases between. Looked up from germline, CDR1 is SGHNT and CDR2 is YYREEE (reference sequence). The length of the CDR3 is 11 residues. CDR3 nucleotides: TGTGCCAGCGAGCACACAGATACGCAGTATTTT. It codes for CASEHTDTQYF.

A single count supports this clone. The J gene is TRBJ1-6, the V gene TRBV1; TRBD1 was called by the table and not checked on the DNA. TRBV1 is described as a pseudogene. The CDR3 sequence is 15 residues long. CDR3: CTSSCRDRERSPLHF. CDR3 nucleotide sequence: TGCACCAGCAGCTGCCGGGACAGGGAAAGGTCACCCCTCCACTTT.